The present entry profiles one T cell receptor beta chain with its context. The target of this receptor is not known. One base away there is no much larger clone; base qualities are not given. CD8 naive samples were CD45RO-negative cells positively selected for CCR7, giving a CD45RA+CCR7+ population that excluded TemRA cells. Healthy HIV-negative adults with no recently reported acute infections or vaccinations were included as donors. All donors were Caucasian adults living in Nashville, Tennessee, USA. After blood collection by leukapheresis, PBMCs were isolated using Ficoll-Histopaque density gradient centrifugation and then cryopreserved in the vapor phase of liquid nitrogen. Analytical flow cytometry was used to check the purity and quantity of every magnetically sorted T cell population. Genomic DNA was isolated from each sorted fraction and quantified by UV absorbance on a Nanodrop 2000c. The data originate from a study of shared clonotypes between healthy human individuals (dated by TCRdb to the early 2020s). Describing the broader study: The cohort comprised a couple of women and three men aged 18 to 49 years. For each donor, CD4 naive and CD4 memory were each given three plates, CD8 naive was given two plates, and CD8 memory was given one plate. The study deeply sequenced blood TCR repertoires of five healthy adults to estimate repertoire size and the extent of clonotype sharing between individuals. To increase sequencing depth and limit assay-specific biases, TCR repertoire library preparation and sequencing were carried out by different laboratories using diverse techniques. Per donor, leukapheresis produced somewhere between about 0.94 and 9 billion PBMCs. What the work shows at the level of the full study, not this receptor alone: Compared with non-shared clonotypes, clonotypes shared by all four sorted-subset donors had higher generation probabilities. Pairwise subsampling led to the expectation that sequencing depth would affect the degree of clonotype sharing among donors. The small number of donors limited the genetic and exposure-history diversity represented. When several donors were compared, the shared fraction of clonotypes was 5% to 6.5% for naive CD4, 3.5% to 4% for naive CD8, 2.3% for memory CD4, and 0.35% to 0.4% for memory CD8. Estimated clonotype richness was generally larger for naive than for memory subsets. Even with the large sequencing depth, rarefaction of the sorted-subset datasets indicated that sequencing was incomplete. Only blood was sampled, and tissue TCR repertoires likely differ from those in blood.

Using the deep immunoSEQ assay, multiplex PCR amplified TCR CDR3 regions from genomic DNA. Extracted genomic DNA from each cell subset was spread evenly across all wells of several immunoSEQ 96-well plates, with each plate serving as a replicate. For sorted subsets, approximately 0.2 ug of genomic DNA, equivalent to around 31,000 T cell genomes, went into each replicate PCR. Purified libraries were quantified with a Qubit 3.0 fluorometer, sized on a Bioanalyzer 2100, and re-quantified with the KAPA Library Quantification kit. A separate single-read 150-cycle Illumina NextSeq 550 flow cell was used to sequence each immunoSEQ 96-well plate. From the authors' description of their analysis: The immunoSEQ output contained only junctional sequences without quality scores, so filtering could not match that applied to full-length reads. Sequences were annotated with PyIR, a Python wrapper for IgBLAST v1.9, and V/J genes and CDR3 were assigned using IMGT germline references. Reads were removed for weak V/J assignments (E-value above 1e-6), missing CDR3, stop codons, out-of-frame junctions, or ambiguous translated residues. V3J clonotypes were defined as sequences sharing the same inferred V gene, J gene, and CDR3 amino acid sequence. Percentage overlap between repertoires was computed as shared unique clonotypes divided by the size of the smaller repertoire. Repertoire richness was assessed with RTK rarefaction, the Chao1 estimator, and Recon v2.1 estimates of unobserved clonotypes. OLGA was used to compute generation probabilities for all TCRbeta clonotypes that the gDNA method yielded from a few donors. TCRdb mirrors the immuneACCESS table, restricted to in-frame sequences. Some clones are absent from its copies; in checked studies, under half trace to an unresolved V gene, and the reason for the others is unknown. V, J and clone size are taken as reported in that table, and D and trimming were inferred from the DNA itself. Here the sample has around 600,000 clones; around 95% occur a single time. The ten largest clones represent over 0.095% of the sample.

Sample: naive CD8+ T cells sorted from blood. The cell subset or site label of this sample denotes: CD45RA+CCR7+. The TCR originated in a woman in her thirties in good health.

The encoded CDR3 is CASSLWPDTQYF. DNA sequence: TGTGCCAGCAGTTTATGGCCAGATACGCAGTATTTT. The chain links TRBV27 with TRBJ2-3; the D gene is not confidently resolved. Taken from cysteine to phenylalanine, the CDR3 has 12 residues. Only the CDR3 region is kept as DNA, spanning 36 bases read in frame from base 1. V was cut back by 1 base and J by 4 bases, leaving a gap of 3 bases between them. CDR1 and CDR2 are read off the germline V gene (reference sequence) as MNHEY and SMNVEV.